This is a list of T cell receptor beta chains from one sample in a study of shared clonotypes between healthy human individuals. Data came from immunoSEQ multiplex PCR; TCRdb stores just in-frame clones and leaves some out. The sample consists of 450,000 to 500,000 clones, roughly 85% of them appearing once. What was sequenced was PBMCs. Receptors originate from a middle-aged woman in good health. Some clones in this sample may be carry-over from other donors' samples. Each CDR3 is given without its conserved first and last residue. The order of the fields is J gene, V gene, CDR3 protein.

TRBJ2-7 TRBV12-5 ASAVGGASYEQY
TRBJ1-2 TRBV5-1 ASSQPPGQEFA
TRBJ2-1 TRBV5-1 ASSIGSSGPSGQF
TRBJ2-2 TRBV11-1 ASSRGQVLSNTGELF
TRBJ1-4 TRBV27 ASSLDRSNEKLF
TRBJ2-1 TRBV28 ASNGLARDEQF
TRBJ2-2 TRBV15 ATSSRRDRGLINTGELF
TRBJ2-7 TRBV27 ASSLNPHLLAGGHEQY
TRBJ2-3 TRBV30 AWSEFQVALAGEAGTQY
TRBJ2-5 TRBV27 ASSFGGGPQETQY
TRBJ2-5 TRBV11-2 ASSLAGGRGETQY
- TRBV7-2 ASSFAAPYEQY
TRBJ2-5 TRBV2 ASSEHSQETQY
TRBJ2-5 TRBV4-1 ASSQGDGQETQY
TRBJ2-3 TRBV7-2 ASTSDPAGTQY
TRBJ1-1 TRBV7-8 ASSTNRRTEAF
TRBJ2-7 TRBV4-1 ASSHNSGTPEQY
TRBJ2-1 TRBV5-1 ASSLAGGNEQF
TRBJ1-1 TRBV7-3 ASSNRANTEAF
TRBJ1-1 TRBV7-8 ASSLGGGMNTEAF
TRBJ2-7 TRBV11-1 ASSLDRSFGGEQY
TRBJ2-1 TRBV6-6 ASRQLAGGFNEQF
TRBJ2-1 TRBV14 ASSQERGGYNEQF
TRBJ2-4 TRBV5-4 ASSRGGTGKNIQY
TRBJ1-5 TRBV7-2 ASSLVPSGNQPQH
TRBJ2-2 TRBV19 ACAVGLAAVRELF
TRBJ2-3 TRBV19 ASSMWTSGRGGIDTQY
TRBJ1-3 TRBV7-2 ASSFRSGNTIY
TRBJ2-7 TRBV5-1 ASSPSGTGVGEQY
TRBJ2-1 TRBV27 ASSPGTSGRSEQF
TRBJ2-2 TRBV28 ASSIASGSLNGELF
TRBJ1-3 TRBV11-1 ASSLWRTGNTIY
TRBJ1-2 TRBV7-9 ASRRTGEDYGYT
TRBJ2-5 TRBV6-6 ASSYSISTSETQY
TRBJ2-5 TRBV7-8 ASSRDVGAAETQY
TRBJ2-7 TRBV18 ASSPQASGKDEQY
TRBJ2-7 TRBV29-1 SVETPGREQY
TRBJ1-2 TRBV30 ASTGTRNYGYT
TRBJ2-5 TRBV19 ASGDRAVQETQY
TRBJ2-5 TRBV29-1 SASTSRETQY
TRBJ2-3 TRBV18 ASSPMGTSGTDTQY
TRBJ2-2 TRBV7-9 ASSLLVNTGELF
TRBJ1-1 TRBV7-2 ASSRQQNTEAF
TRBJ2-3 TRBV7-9 ASGRDTDTQY
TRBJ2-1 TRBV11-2 ASSRLAGAPDSYNEQF
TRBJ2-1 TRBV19 ASSLRQGWNEQF
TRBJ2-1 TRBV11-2 ASSLDALAGYNEQF
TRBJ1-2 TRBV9 ASSVGSGNYGYT
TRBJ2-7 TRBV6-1 ASRPSGGSYEQY